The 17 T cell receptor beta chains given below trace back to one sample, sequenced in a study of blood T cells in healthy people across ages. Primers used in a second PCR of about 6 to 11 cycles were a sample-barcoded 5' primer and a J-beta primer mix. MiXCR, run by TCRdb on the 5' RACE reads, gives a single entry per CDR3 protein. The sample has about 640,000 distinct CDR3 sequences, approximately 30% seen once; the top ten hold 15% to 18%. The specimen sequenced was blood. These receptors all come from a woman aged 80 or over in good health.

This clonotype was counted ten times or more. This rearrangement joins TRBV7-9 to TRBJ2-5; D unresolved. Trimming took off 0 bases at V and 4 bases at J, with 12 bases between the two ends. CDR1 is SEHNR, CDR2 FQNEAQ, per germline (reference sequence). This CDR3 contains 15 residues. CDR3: CASSLANAGIETQYF. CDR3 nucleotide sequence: TGTGCCAGCAGCTTAGCTAACGCAGGAATAGAGACCCAGTACTTC.

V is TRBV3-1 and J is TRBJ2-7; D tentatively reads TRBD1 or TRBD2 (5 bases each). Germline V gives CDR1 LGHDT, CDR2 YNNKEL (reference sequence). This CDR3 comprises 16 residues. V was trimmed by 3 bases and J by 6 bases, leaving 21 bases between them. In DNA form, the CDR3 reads TGTGCCAGCAGCCATGACTCCGGGGCCCTACCCGGCGAGCAGTACTTC. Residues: CASSHDSGALPGEQYF.

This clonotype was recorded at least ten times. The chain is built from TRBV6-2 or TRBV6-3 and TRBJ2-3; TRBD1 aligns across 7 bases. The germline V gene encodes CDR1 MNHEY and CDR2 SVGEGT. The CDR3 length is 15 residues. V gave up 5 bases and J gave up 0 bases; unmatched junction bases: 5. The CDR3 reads CASSRDSWSTDTQYF. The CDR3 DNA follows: TGTGCCAGCAGTCGGGACAGCTGGAGCACAGATACGCAGTATTTT.

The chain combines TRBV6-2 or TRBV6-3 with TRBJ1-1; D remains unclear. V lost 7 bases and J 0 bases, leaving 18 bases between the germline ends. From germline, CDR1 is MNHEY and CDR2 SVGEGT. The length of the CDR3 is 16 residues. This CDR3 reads CASTQPGWGMNTEAFF. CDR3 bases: TGTGCCAGCACCCAACCGGGTTGGGGTATGAACACTGAAGCTTTCTTT.

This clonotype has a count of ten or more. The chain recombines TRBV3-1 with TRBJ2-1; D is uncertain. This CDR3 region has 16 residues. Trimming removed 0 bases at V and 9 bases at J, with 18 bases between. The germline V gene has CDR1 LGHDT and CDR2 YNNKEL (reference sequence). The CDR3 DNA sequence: TGTGCCAGCAGCCAAGATTCTCGGGCCTGGGGTGGTGAGCAGTTCTTC. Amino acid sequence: CASSQDSRAWGGEQFF.

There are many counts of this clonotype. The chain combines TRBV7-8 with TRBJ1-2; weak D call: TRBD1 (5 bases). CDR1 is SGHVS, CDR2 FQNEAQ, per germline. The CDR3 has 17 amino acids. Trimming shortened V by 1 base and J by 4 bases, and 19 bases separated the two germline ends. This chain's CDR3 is CASSLDAGRGFGYGYTF. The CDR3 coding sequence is TGTGCCAGCAGCTTAGATGCAGGGAGGGGTTTTGGCTATGGCTACACCTTC.

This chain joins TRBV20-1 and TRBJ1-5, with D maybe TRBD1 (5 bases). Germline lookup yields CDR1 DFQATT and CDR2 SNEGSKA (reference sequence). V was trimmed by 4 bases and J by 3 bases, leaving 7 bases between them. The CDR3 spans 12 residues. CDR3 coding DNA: TGCAGTGCTACCAGGGACAATCAGCCCCAGCATTTT. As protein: CSATRDNQPQHF.

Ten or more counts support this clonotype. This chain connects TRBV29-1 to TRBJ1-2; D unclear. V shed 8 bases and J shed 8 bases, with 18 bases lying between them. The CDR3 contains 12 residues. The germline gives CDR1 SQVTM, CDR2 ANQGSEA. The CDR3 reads CSTRTGPMGYTF. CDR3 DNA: TGCAGCACTCGGACGGGCCCCATGGGCTACACCTTC.

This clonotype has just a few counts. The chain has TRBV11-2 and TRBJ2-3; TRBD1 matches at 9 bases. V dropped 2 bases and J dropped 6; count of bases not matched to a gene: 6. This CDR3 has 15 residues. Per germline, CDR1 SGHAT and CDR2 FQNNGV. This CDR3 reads CASSLLGQGIDTQYF. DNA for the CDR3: TGTGCCAGCAGCTTATTGGGACAGGGTATCGATACGCAGTATTTT.

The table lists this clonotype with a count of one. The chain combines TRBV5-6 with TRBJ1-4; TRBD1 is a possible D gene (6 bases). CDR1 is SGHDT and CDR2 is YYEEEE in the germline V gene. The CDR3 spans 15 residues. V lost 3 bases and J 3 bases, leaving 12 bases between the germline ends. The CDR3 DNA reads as TGTGCCAGCAGCTCCCGGGACAAGGCTAATGAAAAACTGTTTTTT. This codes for CASSSRDKANEKLFF.

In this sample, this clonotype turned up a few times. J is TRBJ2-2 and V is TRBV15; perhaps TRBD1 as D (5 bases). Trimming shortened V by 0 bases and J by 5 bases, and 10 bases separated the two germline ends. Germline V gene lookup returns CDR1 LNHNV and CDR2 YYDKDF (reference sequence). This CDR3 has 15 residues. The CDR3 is CATSRDRAGTGELFF. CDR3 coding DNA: TGTGCCACCAGCAGAGACAGGGCCGGGACCGGGGAGCTGTTTTTT. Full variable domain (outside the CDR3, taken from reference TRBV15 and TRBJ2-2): DAMVIQNPRYQVTQFGKPVTLSCSQTLNHNVMYWYQQKSSQAPKLLFHYYDKDFNNEADTPDNFQSRRPNTSFCFLDIRSPGLGDTAMYLCATSRDRAGTGELFFGEGSRLTVL.

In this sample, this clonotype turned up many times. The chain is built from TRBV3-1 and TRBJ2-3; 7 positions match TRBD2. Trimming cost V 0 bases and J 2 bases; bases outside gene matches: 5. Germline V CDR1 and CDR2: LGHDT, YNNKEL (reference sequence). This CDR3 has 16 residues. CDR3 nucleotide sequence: TGTGCCAGCAGCCAAGATTGGGGGGGGAACACAGATACGCAGTATTTT. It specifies CASSQDWGGNTDTQYF.

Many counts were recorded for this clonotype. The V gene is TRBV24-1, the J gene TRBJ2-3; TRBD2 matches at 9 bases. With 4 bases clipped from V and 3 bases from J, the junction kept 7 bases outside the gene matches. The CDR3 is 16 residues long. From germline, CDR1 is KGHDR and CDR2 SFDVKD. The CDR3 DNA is TGTGCCACCAGTGACCGGCGGGGGGGCCAAACAGATACGCAGTATTTT. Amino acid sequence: CATSDRRGGQTDTQYF.

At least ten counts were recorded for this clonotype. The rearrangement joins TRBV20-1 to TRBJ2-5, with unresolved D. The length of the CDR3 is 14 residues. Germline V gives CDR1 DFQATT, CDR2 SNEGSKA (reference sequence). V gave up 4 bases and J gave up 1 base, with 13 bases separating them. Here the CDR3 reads CSAIRTAAQETQYF. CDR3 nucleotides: TGCAGTGCTATCCGTACAGCTGCCCAAGAGACCCAGTACTTC.

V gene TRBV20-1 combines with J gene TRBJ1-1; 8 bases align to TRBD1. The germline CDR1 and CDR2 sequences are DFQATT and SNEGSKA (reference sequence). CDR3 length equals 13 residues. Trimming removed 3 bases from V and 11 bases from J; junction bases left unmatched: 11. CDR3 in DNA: TGCAGTGCTAGGGTTACAGGGGGTGGTAAGGCTTTCTTT. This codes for CSARVTGGGKAFF.

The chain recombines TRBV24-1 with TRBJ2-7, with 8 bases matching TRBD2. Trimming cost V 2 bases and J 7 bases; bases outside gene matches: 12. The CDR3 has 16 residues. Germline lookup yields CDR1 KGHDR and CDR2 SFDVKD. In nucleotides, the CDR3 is TGTGCCACCAGTGATTATCTTTCCAGCGGGAGCAATGAGCAGTACTTC. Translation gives CATSDYLSSGSNEQYF.

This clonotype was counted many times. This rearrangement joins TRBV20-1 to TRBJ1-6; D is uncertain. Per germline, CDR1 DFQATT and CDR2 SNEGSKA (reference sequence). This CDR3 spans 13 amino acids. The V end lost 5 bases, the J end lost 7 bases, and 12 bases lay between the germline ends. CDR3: CSAPRGSNSPLHF. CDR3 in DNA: TGCAGTGCTCCCCGGGGTTCAAATTCACCCCTCCACTTT.